Listed below are T cell receptor beta chains from one sample, sequenced in a study of CD8 T cells in ankylosing spondylitis. TCRdb redid the calling of the 5' RACE reads with MiXCR, one entry per CDR3 protein. The sample lists under 400,000 distinct CDR3 sequences, approximately 10% occurring once. The sequenced material came from blood, either unsorted or a sorted T cell fraction (not recorded which). The source is a female donor with ankylosing spondylitis or in good health (not recorded which). Both conserved end residues are part of each CDR3. D genes are given only for firm matches. A row's size may be missing; if present it is once, few, many or a size class.

D	V	J	size	CDR3	DNA
-	TRBV7-2	TRBJ2-1	many	CASSLSALPPHNEQFF	TGTGCCAGCAGCTTATCTGCACTACCCCCTCACAATGAGCAGTTCTTC
-	TRBV7-2	TRBJ2-3	few	CASSSGYRSQYF	TGTGCCAGCAGCTCGGGGTACCGGAGTCAGTATTTT
-	TRBV20-1	TRBJ2-5	-	CAGGVETQYF	TGCGCCGGTGGCGTAGAGACCCAGTACTTC
-	TRBV5-1	TRBJ1-5	many	CASSWDGGNQPQHF	TGCGCCAGCAGCTGGGACGGGGGCAATCAGCCCCAGCATTTT
TRBD2	TRBV11-2	TRBJ2-1	many	CASSLGAGDHNEQFF	TGTGCCAGCAGCTTAGGAGCGGGAGACCACAATGAGCAGTTCTTC
-	TRBV5-6	TRBJ2-5	many	CASFATDQETQYF	TGTGCCAGCTTCGCCACTGATCAAGAGACCCAGTACTTC
TRBD2	TRBV3-1	TRBJ2-1	few	CASSLGLAGGGFHNEQFF	TGTGCCAGCAGCCTCGGACTAGCGGGAGGGGGTTTCCACAATGAGCAGTTCTTC
-	TRBV6-5	TRBJ2-6	many	CASSYSNPGSGANVLTF	TGTGCCAGCAGTTACTCGAATCCGGGGTCTGGGGCCAACGTCCTGACTTTC
TRBD1	TRBV5-1	TRBJ2-7	-	CASSLEAGGSYEQYF	TGCGCCAGCAGCTTGGAGGCAGGGGGATCCTACGAGCAGTACTTC
-	TRBV12-3/TRBV12-4	TRBJ1-2	-	CASSPGGLADYGYTF	TGTGCCAGCAGCCCGGGGGGGCTGGCTGACTATGGCTACACCTTC
TRBD2	TRBV20-1	TRBJ2-7	many	CSARESSGSSYEQYF	TGCAGTGCTAGAGAATCCAGCGGGAGCTCCTACGAGCAGTACTTC
-	TRBV20-1	TRBJ1-5	many	CSARDPIRGGNQPQHF	TGCAGTGCTAGAGACCCAATCAGGGGCGGAAATCAGCCCCAGCATTTT
-	TRBV5-1	TRBJ2-1	-	CASSLQTLNNEQFF	TGCGCCAGCAGCTTACAGACCCTTAACAATGAGCAGTTCTTC
-	TRBV20-1	TRBJ2-2	many	CSARTSPVSNTGELFF	TGCAGTGCTAGAACTAGCCCGGTCTCTAACACCGGGGAGCTGTTTTTT